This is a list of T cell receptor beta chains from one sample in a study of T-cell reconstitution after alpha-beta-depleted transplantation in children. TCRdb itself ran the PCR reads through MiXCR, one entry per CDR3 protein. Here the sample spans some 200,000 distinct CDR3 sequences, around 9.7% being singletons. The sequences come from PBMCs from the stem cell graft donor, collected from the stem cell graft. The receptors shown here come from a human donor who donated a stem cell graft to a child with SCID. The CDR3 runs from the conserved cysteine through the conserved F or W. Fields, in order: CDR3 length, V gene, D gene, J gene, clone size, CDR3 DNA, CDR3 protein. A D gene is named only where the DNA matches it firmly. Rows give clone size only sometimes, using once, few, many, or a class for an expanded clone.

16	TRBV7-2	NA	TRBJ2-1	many	TGTGCCAGCAGCCTGGGGCCGGGGACCTCCCGGAATGAGCAGTTCTTC	CASSLGPGTSRNEQFF
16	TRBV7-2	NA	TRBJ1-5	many	TGTGCCAGCAGCTTAGTCGGGGGGGGGATATATCAGCCCCAGCATTTT	CASSLVGGGIYQPQHF
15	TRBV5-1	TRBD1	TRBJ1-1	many	TGCGCCAGCAGCATCACCGGACAGGGGGGAACTGAAGCTTTCTTT	CASSITGQGGTEAFF
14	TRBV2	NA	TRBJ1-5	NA	TGTGCCAGCAGTGTCAGGGAAGGCAATCAGCCCCAGCATTTT	CASSVREGNQPQHF
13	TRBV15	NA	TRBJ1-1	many	TGTGCCACCAGCGCAGCAGGCGTCCCTGAAGCTTTCTTT	CATSAAGVPEAFF
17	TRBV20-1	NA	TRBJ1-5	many	TGCAGTGCTAGCCTAAGACAAGGGGGTTATAGCAATCAGCCCCAGCATTTT	CSASLRQGGYSNQPQHF
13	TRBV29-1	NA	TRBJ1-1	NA	TGCAGCGCTGTTGGGACGGTGAACACTGAAGCTTTCTTT	CSAVGTVNTEAFF
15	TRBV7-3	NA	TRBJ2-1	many	TGTGCCAGCAGCTTACGGGTCAGCCTAGACAATGAGCAGTTCTTC	CASSLRVSLDNEQFF
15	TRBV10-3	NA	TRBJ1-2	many	TGTGCCATCAGTGAAAGGTTTCGGGATTTCTATGGCTACACCTTC	CAISERFRDFYGYTF
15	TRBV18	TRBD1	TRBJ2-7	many	TGTGCCAGCTCACCACCGGGACAGGGGAACTACGAGCAGTACTTC	CASSPPGQGNYEQYF
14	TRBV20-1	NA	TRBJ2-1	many	TGCAGTGCTTCAACGACTCGTTATAGGAATGAGCAGTTCTTC	CSASTTRYRNEQFF
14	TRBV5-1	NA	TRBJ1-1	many	TGCGCCAGCAGCTGGGGGGGCGCGAACACTGAAGCTTTCTTT	CASSWGGANTEAFF
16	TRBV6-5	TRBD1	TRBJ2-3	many	TGTGCCAGCAGTTACTCGACAGGGGGTTCCACAGATACGCAGTATTTT	CASSYSTGGSTDTQYF
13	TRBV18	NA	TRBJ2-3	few	TGTGCCAGCTCGCCGACCTTCACAGATACGCAGTATTTT	CASSPTFTDTQYF
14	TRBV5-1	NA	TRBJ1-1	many	TGCGCCAGCTGGGGGGGTTCCGGGGACACTGAAGCTTTCTTT	CASWGGSGDTEAFF
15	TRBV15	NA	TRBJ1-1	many	TGTGCCACCAGCAGACAGGGCAGTGAGACTACTGAAGCTTTCTTT	CATSRQGSETTEAFF
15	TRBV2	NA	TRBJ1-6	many	TGTGCCAGCAGAAGGGGGGAATCTAATAATTCACCCCTCCACTTT	CASRRGESNNSPLHF
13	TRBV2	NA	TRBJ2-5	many	TGTGCCAGCAGTGTCCAATCGTTGGAGACCCAGTACTTC	CASSVQSLETQYF
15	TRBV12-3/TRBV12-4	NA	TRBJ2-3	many	TGTGCCACCTGGTCAGCGCGAGTCTCCACAGATACGCAGTATTTT	CATWSARVSTDTQYF
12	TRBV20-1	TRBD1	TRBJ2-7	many	TGCCATCTGACAGGGGAGATCGGCGAGCAGTACTTC	CHLTGEIGEQYF
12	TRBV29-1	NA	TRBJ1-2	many	TGCAGCGTTGACAGGGTCAACTATGGCTACACCTTC	CSVDRVNYGYTF
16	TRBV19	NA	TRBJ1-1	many	TGTGCCAGTAGTTTCGGGGGCGCGAGGATGAACACTGAAGCTTTCTTT	CASSFGGARMNTEAFF
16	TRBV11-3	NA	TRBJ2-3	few	TGTGCCAGCAGCCCCTCCCGGGGGGCTCCCACAGATACGCAGTATTTT	CASSPSRGAPTDTQYF
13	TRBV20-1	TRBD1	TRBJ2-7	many	TGCAGTGCCCTGGGGCAGGGGGCTTTCGAGCAGTACTTC	CSALGQGAFEQYF
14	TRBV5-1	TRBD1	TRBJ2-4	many	TGCGCCAGCAGCTTTCCCGGACAGGGCAACATTCAGTACTTC	CASSFPGQGNIQYF
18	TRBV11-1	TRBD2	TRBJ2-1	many	TGTGCCAGCAGCTTAGGATTCGGGCGGGGGGCCTCCTACAATGAGCAGTTCTTC	CASSLGFGRGASYNEQFF
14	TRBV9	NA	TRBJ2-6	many	TGTGCCAGCAGCGTCGCGGGAGGGGCCAACGTCCTGACTTTC	CASSVAGGANVLTF
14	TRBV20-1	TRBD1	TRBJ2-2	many	TGCAGTGCGCCCGGGACAGGGAACACCGGGGAGCTGTTTTTT	CSAPGTGNTGELFF
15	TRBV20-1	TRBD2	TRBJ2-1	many	TGCAGTGCCAGGAGAGCTAGCGGGGGAGGAAATGAGCAGTTCTTC	CSARRASGGGNEQFF
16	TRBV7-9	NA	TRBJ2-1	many	TGTGCCAGCAGCTTAGAGGGAGTAGTCTCCTACAATGAGCAGTTCTTC	CASSLEGVVSYNEQFF
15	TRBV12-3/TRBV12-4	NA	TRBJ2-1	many	TGTGCCAGCAGGCAAAGGTCGGCTAACTACAATGAGCAGTTCTTC	CASRQRSANYNEQFF
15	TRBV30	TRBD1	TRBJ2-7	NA	TGTGCCTGGAGTGTGAGGGACAGGGGTGTTTACGAGCAGTACTTC	CAWSVRDRGVYEQYF
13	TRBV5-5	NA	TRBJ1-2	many	TGTGCCAGCAGCTTGGAGGAGACATATGGCTACACCTTC	CASSLEETYGYTF
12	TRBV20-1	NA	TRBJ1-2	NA	TGCAGTGCTAGAACTCCGGTTTTAGGCTACACCTTC	CSARTPVLGYTF
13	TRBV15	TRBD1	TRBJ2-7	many	TGTGCCACCAGCAGGTCGGGACAGGGAGAGCAGTACTTC	CATSRSGQGEQYF
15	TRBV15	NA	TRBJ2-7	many	TGTGCCACCAGCAGGAGCCTCGACAAATTCTACGAGCAGTACTTC	CATSRSLDKFYEQYF
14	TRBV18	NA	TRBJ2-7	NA	TGTGCCAGCTCACCTAGTTCAGGGTTCAACGAGCAGTACTTC	CASSPSSGFNEQYF
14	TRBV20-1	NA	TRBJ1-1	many	TGCAGTGCTAGCAATGTCCCCCGCAAAACTGAAGCTTTCTTT	CSASNVPRKTEAFF
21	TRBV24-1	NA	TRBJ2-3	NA	TGTGCGGCCAGTTATTTTATCGTAGGGGGACCCACCGGGAGGAACGCAGATACGCAGTATTTT	CAASYFIVGGPTGRNADTQYF
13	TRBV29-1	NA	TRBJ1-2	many	TGCAGCGTTGGGTCTGGGGGCGGCTATGGCTACACCTTC	CSVGSGGGYGYTF
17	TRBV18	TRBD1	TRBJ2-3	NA	TGTGCCAGCTCACTAAAATCCGGGACAGGGGTAACAGATACGCAGTATTTT	CASSLKSGTGVTDTQYF
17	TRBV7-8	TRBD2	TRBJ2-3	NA	TGTGCCAGCAGCTCCGGATACGCGGGGGTGAGCACAGATACGCAGTATTTT	CASSSGYAGVSTDTQYF
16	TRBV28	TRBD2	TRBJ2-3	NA	TGTGCCAGCAGTTTTATTGGACTAGCGGGGAGGGATACGCAGTATTTT	CASSFIGLAGRDTQYF
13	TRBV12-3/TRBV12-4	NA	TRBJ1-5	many	TGTGCCAGCAGTCCTCAGTTGGGTCAGCCCCAGCATTTT	CASSPQLGQPQHF
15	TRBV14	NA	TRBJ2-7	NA	TGTGCCAGCAGCCAAGTAAAACAGGCCGGGGGCGAGCAGTACTTC	CASSQVKQAGGEQYF
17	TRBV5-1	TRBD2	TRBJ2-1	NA	TGCGCCAGCAGCTTGACAGCGGGGGGATCCTATTACAATGAGCAGTTCTTC	CASSLTAGGSYYNEQFF
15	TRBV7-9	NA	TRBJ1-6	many	TGTGCCAGCAGCTTATCTCTGGGGCAGAATTCACCCCTCCACTTT	CASSLSLGQNSPLHF
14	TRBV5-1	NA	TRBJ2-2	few	TGCGCCAGCAGCTCAGCGGCTGGGTCTGGGGAGCTGTTTTTT	CASSSAAGSGELFF
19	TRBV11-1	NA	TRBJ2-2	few	TGTGCCAGCAGCCGCTTAAGTGGTGGGCGGGGACTGAACACCGGGGAGCTGTTTTTT	CASSRLSGGRGLNTGELFF
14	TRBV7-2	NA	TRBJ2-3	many	TGTGCCAGCAGGGAGGGGTCTTACACAGATACGCAGTATTTT	CASREGSYTDTQYF
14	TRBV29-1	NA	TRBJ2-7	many	TGCAGCGTTGAAGAATCAAGAGAGACCTACGAGCAGTACTTC	CSVEESRETYEQYF
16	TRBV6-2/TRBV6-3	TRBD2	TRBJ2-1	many	TGTGCCAGCGTGATGAACGGACTAGCGGGGGGCCCGCGATATTTCTTC	CASVMNGLAGGPRYFF
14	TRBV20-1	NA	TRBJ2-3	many	TGCAGTGCTAGAGCGGGGGGCAACACAGATACGCAGTATTTT	CSARAGGNTDTQYF
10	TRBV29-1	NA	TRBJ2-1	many	TGCAGCGGATCGAACAATGAGCAGTTCTTC	CSGSNNEQFF
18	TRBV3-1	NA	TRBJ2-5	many	TGTGCCAGCAGTACTGACAGGGGAGGTAGCGGGGTGTCAGAGACCCAGTACTTC	CASSTDRGGSGVSETQYF
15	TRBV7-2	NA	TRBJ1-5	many	TGTGCCAGCAGCTTAGCGCACGGGTTCGGGTGGCCCCAGCATTTT	CASSLAHGFGWPQHF
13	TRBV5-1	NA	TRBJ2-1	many	TGCGCCAGCAGCTTGAACGGATACAATGAGCAGTTCTTC	CASSLNGYNEQFF
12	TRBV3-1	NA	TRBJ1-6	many	TGTGCCAGCAGCCAAAATGATGGGCTACTCCACTTT	CASSQNDGLLHF
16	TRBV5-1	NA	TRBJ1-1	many	TGCGCCAGCCGTAAAAACCCGGGACACCAGAACACTGAAGCTTTCTTT	CASRKNPGHQNTEAFF
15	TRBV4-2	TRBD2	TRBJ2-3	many	TGTGCCAGCAGGATTAGCGGGGGGGCCACAGATACGCAGTATTTT	CASRISGGATDTQYF